This T cell receptor (beta chain) was sequenced in a study of cytomegalovirus exposure and HLA in healthy donors. Whole-study results and caveats: Near-uniform donor sequencing depth was presumed by presence/absence analyses. Data from an earlier analysis indicated that most TCR beta V segments were productive either about 90% or about 30% of the time. There were over 150 TCR beta chains listed as cytomegalovirus-associated.

A remark on this clone: Its cognate antigen is unknown.

This CDR3 contains 15 residues. Trimming at V came to 2 bases and at J to 4 bases, leaving 7 bases not matched to a gene. Germline values: CDR1 SGHRS, CDR2 YFSETQ. PCR used 60 Vbeta primers and 13 Jbeta primers. Assay used: immunoSEQ multiplex PCR; TCRdb lists only in-frame clones, some missing. The repertoire has under 150,000 clones, around 77% of them found once; the top ten carry approximately 5%. The gene calls are TRBV5-1 and TRBJ2-5; TRBD2 aligns across 8 bases. The sequencing input was PBMCs. This receptor was obtained from a woman aged 25 to 39 in good health and CMV-seropositive. The CDR3 is CASSFGSTSAETQYF. In DNA form, the CDR3 reads TGCGCCAGCAGCTTCGGATCGACTAGCGCAGAGACCCAGTACTTC. Based on the CDR3 plus reference TRBV5-1 and TRBJ2-5, the full variable domain is KAGVTQTPRYLIKTRGQQVTLSCSPISGHRSVSWYQQTPGQGLQFLFEYFSETQRNKGNFPGRFSGRQFSNSRSEMNVSTLELGDSALYLCASSFGSTSAETQYFGPGTRLLVL.